This TCR beta chain was recorded in a study of cytomegalovirus exposure and HLA in healthy donors. In germline, CDR1 is SGHNT, CDR2 YYREEE (reference sequence). The CDR3 is made up of 14 amino acids. V was pared by 2 bases and J by 5 bases, with 13 bases between. It was with 60 Vbeta and 13 Jbeta primers that the PCR ran. Sequenced by immunoSEQ multiplex PCR; TCRdb stores in-frame clones only, minus some. The sample records hundreds of thousands of clones, 82% being singletons. V usage is TRBV5-4 and J usage is TRBJ2-5; possibly TRBD1 for D (5 bases). The sequenced sample consisted of PBMCs. The clonotype was recovered from a man aged 40-49 years in good health and CMV-seropositive. Written as DNA, the CDR3 is TGTGCCAGCAGCTTTGGGGCAGCTGGGGAGACCCAGTACTTC. Protein: CASSFGAAGETQYF.